The T cell receptor (beta chain) under discussion was sequenced for a study of persistence of HIV-infected CD4 T cells (dated by TCRdb to 2020 to 2021). Study-wide context: The study isolated CMV- and HIV-1 Gag-responding CD4+ T cells from ART-treated individuals to examine antigen-driven clonal expansion of HIV-1-infected cells. The clonality of all cells in each sorted population was measured by TCRbeta sequencing, and the clonality of infected cells was measured by proviral sequencing. In the cross-participant TCR cluster analysis, eight or nine participants were included for CMV and roughly seven participants were included for Gag. Peripheral blood samples of up to 180 mL were obtained at multiple time points, with the exception of two participants, for whom leukapheresis was performed at a single time point. Participants had been on suppressive ART for a median of 8 years.

The immunoSEQ hsTCRB assay version 4, run in survey mode, was used to sequence TCRbeta repertoires from genomic DNA. Genomic DNA was diluted to around 10 ng/uL, using up to about 1 ug per sample for TCRbeta sequencing. The published analysis was carried out like this. ImmunoSeq Analyzer 3.0 was used for analysis of TCRbeta data, and diversity was computed on productive nucleotide rearrangements. Using the Immunarch R package, the improved Chao index served to estimate lower-bound TCR diversity and the Gini coefficient served to estimate clonality. Different nucleotide rearrangements encoding the same CDR3beta amino acid sequence were counted as distinct clonotypes. Differential abundance analysis identified TCRbeta sequences significantly enriched in antigen-responding cells relative to anti-CD3/anti-CD28-activated cells. GLIPH2 grouped TCRs by predicted peptide-MHC specificity, both within each participant and across combined participant data sets. The table was pulled from immuneACCESS by TCRdb, which kept in-frame rearrangements only. Such tables lose some clones; where checked, under half of the loss comes from unresolved V genes, and the rest has no known cause. V and J calls and clone size are as listed in that table; D and trimming were resolved from the DNA. The sample data list more than 30,000 clones, and about four fifths of these were observed just once. The top ten hold 5% to 7% of the sample.

About this clone: It lacks a known antigen. Base qualities are not at hand, and no much larger clone is one base apart.

The treatment or condition label of this sample denotes: suppressive antiretroviral therapy. Lysates of CMV-infected fibroblasts were used at 10 ug/mL for cell stimulation. Nonresponding CD40L-negative CD69-negative CD45RO-high memory CD4+ T cells were sorted as memory populations depleted of antigen-responding cells. HIV-1-infected adults in whom suppressive ART had been started during chronic infection were enrolled as participants. For at least 4 years, participants had undetectable plasma HIV-1 RNA, below 50 copies/mL. To be included, participants needed a CD4+ T cell count above 400 cells/uL and a positive CMV serology. Before stimulation, PBMCs were isolated using density centrifugation and depleted of CD8+ T cells. For about 20 hours, CD8-depleted PBMCs were stimulated with anti-CD28/CD49d costimulation, a CD40-blocking antibody, and enfuvirtide, which was added to prevent new infections. Sorting was done on either a Beckman Coulter MoFlo Legacy or an XDP sorter, and propidium iodide was used to exclude dead cells. Genomic DNA was extracted with the QIAamp DNA Mini Kit for samples above one million cells, otherwise with the Quick-DNA Microprep Kit.

The study at large found these results: Within the same sorted populations, how oligoclonal the TCRs were correlated with how oligoclonal the proviruses were. Significantly lower TCRbeta richness was observed in CMV- and Gag-responding cells than in anti-CD3/anti-CD28-responding cells, and higher oligoclonality was observed in CMV-responding cells than in CD3/CD28-stimulated and Gag-responding cells. Few individuals were included in the study, and only a limited range of antigens was tested. Antigen-responding cells were enriched for expanded CDR3beta sequences that were degenerate, which suggests that CD4+ responses to CMV and Gag underwent convergent selection. Bulk TCR analyses could not be limited to the rare CMV-responding cells that actually contained HIV-1 proviruses.

This TCR came from an adult woman with HIV who was CMV-seropositive. Sequences were derived from CD4+ T cells sorted from PBMCs after approximately 19-hour stimulation, sampled from a patient who received antiretroviral therapy. Explained via the paper, the cell subset or site label denotes: CD40L-CD69- CD45RO-high memory CD4 T cells not responding to CMV lysate.

The encoded CDR3 is CASSLGGVDEAFF. The nucleotides are TGCGCCAGCAGCTTGGGAGGGGTGGATGAAGCTTTCTTT. The chain is encoded by TRBV5-1 joined to TRBJ1-1; perhaps TRBD1 is the D gene, with 5 bases matching. Trimming takes 0 bases from V and 7 bases from J, and the germline ends sit 10 bases apart. Reading from cysteine to phenylalanine, the CDR3 counts 13 amino acids. The retained sequence is limited to the CDR3, 39 bases, with the frame set at the first base. The germline V gene sets CDR1 to SGHRS and CDR2 to YFSETQ.